The 26 T cell receptor beta chains presented below share a single source sample, sequenced in a study of T cells after yellow fever vaccination. TCRdb reprocessed the 5' RACE reads with MiXCR, giving one entry per CDR3 protein. The sample carries around 260,000 distinct CDR3 sequences, about 5.2% recorded once. Sample: CD4+ T cells sorted from PBMCs, taken on the day of the yellow fever booster vaccination. These receptor sequences come from a man aged 18-30 years who received the YFV17D yellow fever vaccine.

The chain links TRBV18 to TRBJ2-1; tentative D call: TRBD1 (5 bases). CDR3 length: 16 residues. Germline V lookup: CDR1 KGHSH, CDR2 LQKENI. The V end was cut by 0 bases, the J end by 0 bases, with 9 bases between. The CDR3 DNA reads as TGTGCCAGCTCACCACCTGGGCAGGGCTCCTACAATGAGCAGTTCTTC. Translated, it gives CASSPPGQGSYNEQFF.

The genes are TRBV20-1 and TRBJ2-7; maybe TRBD1 (5 bases). Germline-derived CDR1 and CDR2 are DFQATT and SNEGSKA (reference sequence). The germline V and J ends were trimmed by 6 bases and 2 bases, with 11 bases remaining between them. The CDR3 is made up of 12 amino acids. CDR3 protein: CSATDRAYEQYV. The CDR3 nucleotides are TGCAGTGCCACTGACAGAGCCTACGAGCAGTACGTC.

The rearrangement uses TRBV5-1 and TRBJ1-2; 11 bases are shared with TRBD1. From germline, CDR1 is SGHRS and CDR2 YFSETQ. Unmatched junction bases numbered 11, after V lost 4 bases and J lost 3 bases. This CDR3 comprises 17 residues. CDR3 protein: CASSPGQGAQLYYGYTF. The CDR3 coding sequence is TGCGCCAGCAGCCCAGGACAGGGGGCTCAGCTTTACTATGGCTACACCTTC.

This clonotype has at least ten counts. The V gene is TRBV6-2 or TRBV6-3, the J gene TRBJ2-2; no firm D call. Trimming took off 8 bases at V and 1 base at J, with 11 bases between the two ends. The CDR3 contains 14 residues. CDR1 is MNHEY and CDR2 is SVGEGT in the germline V gene. The CDR3 is CASRYHENTGELFF. DNA of the CDR3: TGTGCCAGCCGGTACCATGAGAACACCGGGGAGCTGTTTTTT.

This clonotype was seen repeatedly, ten times or more. V gene TRBV5-1 combines with J gene TRBJ1-1; D gene unclear. The CDR3 is made up of 13 amino acids. V lost 0 bases to trimming and J lost 4 bases, with 7 bases between them. Germline CDR1 and CDR2: SGHRS and YFSETQ. CDR3: CASSLEWGTEAFF. CDR3 bases: TGCGCCAGCAGCTTGGAGTGGGGCACTGAAGCTTTCTTT.

This CDR3 reads CASSLWDSQNSPLHF. In DNA form, the CDR3 reads TGCGCCAGCAGCTTGTGGGACAGTCAGAATTCACCCCTCCACTTT. The rearrangement joins TRBV5-1 to TRBJ1-6; TRBD1 aligns across 7 bases. This CDR3 has 15 amino acids. Germline V gene sequence: CDR1 SGHRS, CDR2 YFSETQ. The V segment lost 1 base and the J segment 7 bases; nucleotides outside the gene matches: 5.

This clonotype has a count of ten or more. The V call is TRBV12-3 or TRBV12-4, the J call TRBJ2-7; D might be TRBD1 or TRBD2, each matching 5 bases. Trimming removed 6 bases from V and 5 bases from J, with 14 bases in between. The CDR3 has 13 residues. The CDR3, as DNA: TGTGCCAGCAGAAGGGACGGTGTAGACGAGCAGTACTTC. This gives the protein CASRRDGVDEQYF.

This clonotype was counted a few times. The genes are TRBV6-5 and TRBJ1-2; 7 nucleotides align to TRBD1. Germline V lookup: CDR1 MNHEY, CDR2 SVGAGI. V gave up 2 bases and J gave up 1 base; unmatched junction bases: 10. The CDR3 length is 17 residues. CDR3 loop: CASSYLITGTVNYGYTF. The DNA for the CDR3 is TGTGCCAGCAGTTACCTCATCACTGGGACAGTTAACTATGGCTACACCTTC.

Relative to its sample, this clonotype is medium-sized (0.01 to 0.1%). The chain has TRBV20-1 and TRBJ2-2; the D call may be TRBD1 or TRBD2 (7 bases each). Germline V gives CDR1 DFQATT, CDR2 SNEGSKA (reference sequence). The ends were cut back, 6 bases at V and 2 bases at J, with 25 bases in the middle. The CDR3 extends over 18 amino acids. CDR3 coding DNA: TGCAGTGCCCCCGTCGCAGGGGGGGGCCTGTATAACACCGGGGAGCTGTTTTTT. Its translation is CSAPVAGGGLYNTGELFF.

This sequence joins TRBV20-1 and TRBJ1-6; maybe TRBD1 (5 bases). The length of the CDR3 is 14 residues. Germline V CDR1 and CDR2: DFQATT, SNEGSKA (reference sequence). The germline V and J ends were trimmed by 6 bases and 9 bases, with 18 bases remaining between them. For the CDR3, the DNA is TGCAGTGCCTCCAGAGGTGGGGGTGGTTCACCCCTCCACTTT. This gives the protein CSASRGGGGSPLHF.

V and J are TRBV5-5 and TRBJ1-5; 8 positions match TRBD1. V shed 4 bases and J 0 bases; nucleotides not matched to a gene: 6. The CDR3 runs 16 residues. Per the germline V gene, CDR1 is SGHKS and CDR2 is YYEKEE (reference sequence). The CDR3: CASSLGGQVSNQPQHF. CDR3 bases: TGTGCCAGCAGCCTCGGGGGACAGGTTAGCAATCAGCCCCAGCATTTT. The full variable domain, rest sourced from reference TRBV5-5 and TRBJ1-5, is DAGVTQSPTHLIKTRGQQVTLRCSPISGHKSVSWYQQVLGQGPQFIFQYYEKEERGRGNFPDRFSARQFPNYSSELNVNALLLGDSALYLCASSLGGQVSNQPQHFGDGTRLSIL.

This clonotype was seen just once. An end of the junction does not agree with germline; a read error may underlie this. V usage is TRBV20-1 and J usage is TRBJ2-3, with 8 bases matching TRBD2. Germline V gene sequence: CDR1 DFQATT, CDR2 SNEGSKA (reference sequence). This CDR3 is built from 14 residues. Here the CDR3 reads CSAHQAGATVTQYF. CDR3 in DNA: TGCAGTGCTCACCAAGCGGGGGCCACAGTTACGCAGTATTTT.

The J gene is TRBJ2-3, the V gene TRBV6-6, with 8 bases that match TRBD1. Per the germline V gene, CDR1 is MNHNY and CDR2 is SVGAGI (reference sequence). CDR3 size: 16 residues. J gave up 1 base and V 9 bases, and 12 bases lay outside the gene matches. CDR3 residues: CASRSFLTGGTDTQYF. CDR3 DNA: TGTGCCAGTCGATCGTTTTTGACAGGGGGCACAGATACGCAGTATTTT.

This clonotype appeared a few times. The rearrangement joins TRBV5-1 to TRBJ1-4; D gene uncertain. The V and J ends lost 0 bases and 8 bases respectively, with 11 bases between them. The CDR3 consists of 14 residues. Germline V gene sequence: CDR1 SGHRS, CDR2 YFSETQ. This CDR3 reads CASSLGSLGEKLFF. CDR3 in DNA: TGCGCCAGCAGCTTGGGCAGCCTGGGGGAAAAACTGTTTTTT.

This clonotype was observed once. A much larger clone differs by one base, so this may be a read error. The chain uses TRBV7-2 and TRBJ2-5; D gene unclear. Germline V CDR1 and CDR2: SGHTA, FQGNSA. The CDR3 contains 14 residues. The CDR3 DNA reads as TGTGCCAGGAGCTACTTCAGCCTCCAAGAGACCCAGTACTTC. Protein: CARSYFSLQETQYF.

The chain has TRBV28 and TRBJ1-4; possible D gene TRBD1, 6 bases. V lost 5 bases to trimming and J lost 8 bases, with 12 bases between them. The CDR3 is made up of 13 amino acids. Germline CDR1 is MDHEN and CDR2 is SYDVKM. CDR3 in amino acids: CASSQQGSEKLFF. CDR3 coding DNA: TGTGCCAGCAGTCAACAGGGAAGCGAAAAACTGTTTTTT.

V is TRBV5-6 and J is TRBJ1-2; 10 positions match TRBD1. This CDR3 is 15 amino acids long. Trimming cost V 3 bases and J 6 bases; bases outside gene matches: 8. Germline V gives CDR1 SGHDT, CDR2 YYEEEE. CDR3 sequence: CASSSRQGALDGYTF. CDR3 in DNA: TGTGCCAGCAGCTCGAGACAGGGGGCGTTGGATGGCTACACCTTC.

The CDR3, as DNA: TGTGCCAGTAGTCTCCTCTTAGGGGTGGAGACCCAGTACTTC. Its translation is CASSLLLGVETQYF. The rearrangement joins TRBV19 to TRBJ2-5, with D perhaps TRBD1 (5 bases). V shed 5 bases and J shed 5 bases, with 15 bases lying between them. The CDR3 is made up of 14 amino acids. Germline CDR1 is LNHDA and CDR2 is SQIVND (reference sequence).

The chain is built from TRBV7-9 and TRBJ2-1; D is ambiguous. The CDR3 covers 15 residues. V lost 9 bases and J lost 5, with 20 bases in between. Germline values: CDR1 SEHNR, CDR2 FQNEAQ (reference sequence). The DNA of the CDR3 is TGTGCCAGTCCGCCGGGCTCCTACGGAAACAATGAGCAGTTCTTC. Protein sequence: CASPPGSYGNNEQFF.

The rearrangement uses TRBV5-1 and TRBJ2-1, with 7 bases matching TRBD2. The CDR3 totals 14 residues. Germline V gene data show CDR1 as SGHRS and CDR2 as YFSETQ. V lost 4 bases and J lost 3; bases outside the gene matches: 4. The CDR3 region is CASSPLAGYNEQFF. In DNA, the CDR3 is TGCGCCAGCAGCCCATTAGCGGGCTACAATGAGCAGTTCTTC.

In this sample, this clonotype turned up many times. The V call is TRBV7-9, the J call TRBJ1-5; D gene unclear. This CDR3 is built from 12 residues. Trimming pared 3 bases from V and 7 bases from J, leaving 7 bases between. Germline V gene data show CDR1 as SEHNR and CDR2 as FQNEAQ (reference sequence). CDR3 residues: CASSLAEQPQHF. The CDR3 nucleotides read TGTGCCAGCAGCTTGGCGGAACAGCCCCAGCATTTT. Variable domain in full (rest from reference TRBV7-9 and TRBJ1-5): DTGVSQNPRHKITKRGQNVTFRCDPISEHNRLYWYRQTLGQGPEFLTYFQNEAQLEKSRLLSDRFSAERPKGSFSTLEIQRTEQGDSAMYLCASSLAEQPQHFGDGTRLSIL.

This chain connects TRBV7-9 to TRBJ2-7, with 9 bases identical to TRBD1. Germline CDR1 SEHNR, CDR2 FQNEAQ (reference sequence). CDR3 length: 16 amino acids. With V trimmed by 6 bases and J by 1 base, 10 bases remained unmatched. As DNA, the CDR3 is TGTGCCAGCAGTCCATCAGACAGGGGGGATTCCTACGAGCAGTACTTC. This gives the protein CASSPSDRGDSYEQYF. Supplemented by reference TRBV7-9 and TRBJ2-7, the full variable domain reads DTGVSQNPRHKITKRGQNVTFRCDPISEHNRLYWYRQTLGQGPEFLTYFQNEAQLEKSRLLSDRFSAERPKGSFSTLEIQRTEQGDSAMYLCASSPSDRGDSYEQYFGPGTRLTVT.

The table lists this clonotype with many counts. The chain links TRBV6-2 or TRBV6-3 to TRBJ2-7, with a weak D call TRBD1 (6 bases). V was shortened by 2 bases and J by 5 bases, with 7 bases between the two germline ends. The CDR3 length is 12 residues. Germline values: CDR1 MNHEY, CDR2 SVGEGT. CDR3: CASSYRGNEQYV. DNA of the CDR3: TGTGCCAGCAGTTACAGGGGGAACGAGCAGTACGTC.

The chain is built from TRBV9 and TRBJ1-1; 7 bases align to TRBD1. The germline CDR1 and CDR2 sequences are SGDLS and YYNGEE. This CDR3 has 17 amino acids. V lost 4 bases, J lost 0 bases, and 12 bases stayed unmatched. The CDR3 reads CASSPTGTEPMNTEAFF. The CDR3, as DNA: TGTGCCAGCAGCCCGACCGGGACAGAACCGATGAACACTGAAGCTTTCTTT.

The table lists this clonotype with many counts. The V and J genes are TRBV5-6 and TRBJ1-6; 7 bases line up with TRBD1. Germline V CDR1 and CDR2: SGHDT, YYEEEE. This CDR3 is 15 amino acids long. With 4 bases clipped from V and 4 bases from J, the junction kept 5 bases outside the gene matches. The CDR3 nucleotides read TGTGCCAGCAGCCCCGCAGGGGGATATAATTCACCCCTCCACTTT. It translates to CASSPAGGYNSPLHF.

The chain couples TRBV4-3 to TRBJ2-5; the match to TRBD2 covers 10 bases. The V gene's germline CDR1 is LGHNA and CDR2 YSLEER. V gave up 1 base and J gave up 4 bases; unmatched junction bases: 6. The CDR3 has 16 residues. The chain's CDR3 is CASSQASSGGPETQYF. Written as DNA, the CDR3 is TGCGCCAGCAGCCAAGCTTCTAGCGGGGGCCCAGAGACCCAGTACTTC.